Presented here are 22 T cell receptor beta chains from one specimen sequenced in a study of blood T cell repertoires in COVID-19. Sequenced by immunoSEQ multiplex PCR; TCRdb stores in-frame clones only, minus some. The sample lists about 220,000 clones, about 85% occurring once. The material sequenced was peripheral blood. The source is a man in his fifties or sixties who had recovered from COVID-19.

The gene calls are TRBV3-1 (or the pseudogene TRBV3-2) and TRBJ1-2, with D tentatively TRBD1 (5 bases). Germline CDR1 is LGHDT and CDR2 is YNNKEL (reference sequence). V was trimmed by 1 base and J by 8 bases, leaving 17 bases between them. The CDR3 consists of 15 residues. The CDR3 sequence: CASSQGSWGPGGYTF. The CDR3 DNA is TGTGCCAGCAGCCAAGGATCCTGGGGCCCCGGGGGCTACACCTTC.

The CDR3 here is CASSPRTGAEGANYGYTF. In nucleotides, the CDR3 is TGTGCCAGCTCACCACGTACTGGAGCCGAGGGGGCTAACTATGGCTACACCTTC. The rearrangement uses TRBV18 and TRBJ1-2; tentative D call: TRBD1 (6 bases). CDR3 size: 18 residues. Germline V CDR1 and CDR2: KGHSH, LQKENI. Trimming removed 1 base from V and 0 bases from J, with 18 bases in between.

This clone was counted a single time. V gene TRBV20-1 combines with J gene TRBJ2-2, with TRBD2 matching 10 bases. CDR3 length: 13 amino acids. V gave up 3 bases and J gave up 6 bases; unmatched junction bases: 1. The germline gives CDR1 DFQATT, CDR2 SNEGSKA (reference sequence). CDR3 loop: CSASLAGAGELFF. CDR3 nucleotides: TGCAGTGCTAGTCTAGCGGGAGCCGGGGAGCTGTTTTTT.

This clone was detected once. This chain connects TRBV14 to TRBJ2-5; D remains unclear. Deletions cut 1 base from V and 5 bases from J, with 17 bases between. Per germline, CDR1 SGHDN and CDR2 FVKESK. The CDR3 extends over 16 amino acids. The CDR3 loop reads CASSQAFRSGTETQYF. The CDR3 nucleotides are TGTGCCAGCAGCCAAGCTTTTCGGTCCGGTACGGAGACCCAGTACTTC.

The chain combines TRBV10-1 with TRBJ2-6, with 7 bases that match TRBD2. CDR3 length: 15 amino acids. Germline CDR1 is WNHNN and CDR2 is SYGVQD (reference sequence). V was clipped by 5 bases and J by 0 bases; unmatched bases: 1. The CDR3 protein is CASSSGGSGANVLTF. For the CDR3, the DNA is TGCGCCAGCAGTTCGGGGGGCTCTGGGGCCAACGTCCTGACTTTC.

The chain is built from TRBV10-2 and TRBJ2-5; 10 positions match TRBD2. Per the germline V gene, CDR1 is WSHSY and CDR2 is SAAADI. Trimming removed 4 bases from V and 7 bases from J; junction bases left unmatched: 6. The CDR3 sequence is 14 residues long. CDR3 DNA sequence: TGCGCCAGCAGTGGGGCTAGCGGGAGCGGGACCCAGTACTTC. It is translated as CASSGASGSGTQYF.

About this clone itself: Other DNA sequences within the sample encode an identical CDR3. The V and J genes are TRBV6-5 and TRBJ2-1, with 13 bases fitting TRBD2. The CDR3 has 14 residues. The germline V gene encodes CDR1 MNHEY and CDR2 SVGAGI. V shed 7 bases and J 6 bases; nucleotides not matched to a gene: 3. CDR3 protein: CASTRTSGSNEQFF. The CDR3 DNA is TGTGCCAGCACCCGGACTAGCGGGAGCAATGAGCAGTTCTTC.

The genes are TRBV19 and TRBJ2-1; TRBD2 matches at 15 bases. The CDR3 is 14 residues long. CDR1 is LNHDA and CDR2 is SQIVND in the germline V gene (reference sequence). Trimming took 10 bases from V and 8 from J; bases not matched to a gene: 6. The CDR3 DNA is TGTGCCACCGGACTAGCGGGAGGGCCGCATGAGCAGTTCTTC. Its translation is CATGLAGGPHEQFF.

The chain is built from TRBV6-5 and TRBJ1-1; 8 nucleotides match TRBD1. The germline CDR1 and CDR2 sequences are MNHEY and SVGAGI. V shed 6 bases and J 5 bases; nucleotides not matched to a gene: 11. The length of the CDR3 is 15 residues. CDR3 bases: TGTGCCAGCAGGGGGACAGGCCATGAGAGGACTGAAGCTTTCTTT. This codes for CASRGTGHERTEAFF.

J is TRBJ2-3 and V is TRBV10-1; weak D call: TRBD1 (9 bases). V lost 6 bases and J 5 bases, leaving 18 bases between the germline ends. The CDR3 has 15 amino acids. Germline-derived CDR1 and CDR2 are WNHNN and SYGVQD (reference sequence). The CDR3 region has the DNA TGCGCCAGCAGCCCTGGGACAGGGACTAGAGATACGCAGTATTTT. Its translation is CASSPGTGTRDTQYF.

The genes are TRBV28 and TRBJ2-7; TRBD2 matches at 8 bases. This CDR3 has 14 amino acids. The germline V gene has CDR1 MDHEN and CDR2 SYDVKM. With V trimmed by 6 bases and J by 3 bases, 7 bases remained unmatched. CDR3 DNA sequence: TGTGCCAGCAGGGCCGGGACTAGTTTCTACGAGCAGTACTTC. The encoded protein is CASRAGTSFYEQYF.

Only one count was recorded for this clone. The J gene is TRBJ2-1, the V gene TRBV4-1; unclear D gene. CDR1 is MGHRA and CDR2 is YSYEKL in the germline V gene. Trimming took off 2 bases at V and 5 bases at J, with 10 bases between the two ends. This CDR3 has 14 residues. CDR3 sequence (DNA): TGCGCCAGCAGCCAATACATCTCAGACAATGAGCAGTTCTTC. Translating it yields CASSQYISDNEQFF.

The rearrangement uses TRBV14 and TRBJ1-2; no definite D call. In germline, CDR1 is SGHDN, CDR2 FVKESK. The V end lost 1 base, the J end lost 1 base, and 7 bases lay between the germline ends. The CDR3 has 14 amino acids. CDR3 coding DNA: TGTGCCAGCAGCCAAGGGAGGGATAACTATGGCTACACCTTC. Translating gives CASSQGRDNYGYTF.

The rearrangement joins TRBV5-6 to TRBJ1-1; 8 nucleotides line up with TRBD1. CDR1 is SGHDT, CDR2 YYEEEE, per germline. The CDR3 is 14 amino acids. V dropped 3 bases and J dropped 3; count of bases not matched to a gene: 4. CDR3 nucleotides: TGTGCCAGCAGCTCAACAGGGGGGTACACTGAAGCTTTCTTT. Translation gives CASSSTGGYTEAFF.

This clone was seen a single time. The V gene is TRBV28, the J gene TRBJ1-4; possible D gene TRBD1, 6 bases. Trimming cost V 5 bases and J 3 bases, with 10 bases left between them. The CDR3 spans 14 residues. The germline V gene encodes CDR1 MDHEN and CDR2 SYDVKM. The CDR3 here is CASSRGGPNEKLFF. The CDR3 nucleotides read TGTGCCAGCAGTCGAGGGGGTCCTAATGAAAAACTGTTTTTT.

The rearrangement links TRBV30 to TRBJ2-1; the match to TRBD2 covers 7 bases. After removal of 0 bases from V and 4 bases from J, the junction contained 6 bases not matched to a gene. From germline, CDR1 is GTSNPN and CDR2 SVGIG (reference sequence). There are 15 residues in the CDR3. The CDR3 reads CAWSVIGRGYNEQFF. The CDR3 DNA reads as TGTGCCTGGAGTGTAATTGGGCGGGGGTACAATGAGCAGTTCTTC.

The chain carries TRBV7-9 and TRBJ1-4, with TRBD1 matching over 7 bases. Per the germline V gene, CDR1 is SEHNR and CDR2 is FQNEAQ (reference sequence). The CDR3 is made up of 16 amino acids. The junction had 5 bases not matched to a gene; V was cut back by 3 bases and J by 1 base. CDR3 loop: CASSFGTALTNEKLFF. DNA for the CDR3: TGTGCCAGCAGCTTCGGGACAGCTCTAACTAATGAAAAACTGTTTTTT.

The CDR3, as DNA: TGTGCCAGCAGTGATAACAGCACACCCACAGATACGCAGTATTTT. This encodes CASSDNSTPTDTQYF. This chain connects TRBV2 to TRBJ2-3; D unresolved. Trimming took off 3 bases at V and 2 bases at J, with 12 bases between the two ends. There are 15 residues in the CDR3. Germline loops: CDR1 SNHLY, CDR2 FYNNEI.

V usage is TRBV5-1 and J usage is TRBJ2-1; no clear D gene. V was shortened by 0 bases and J by 4 bases, with 5 bases between the two germline ends. Germline V gene lookup returns CDR1 SGHRS and CDR2 YFSETQ. This CDR3 spans 13 amino acids. The CDR3 DNA is TGCGCCAGCAGCTTGGGCCAGTACAATGAGCAGTTCTTC. It translates to CASSLGQYNEQFF.

This clone was picked up a small number of times. The gene calls are TRBV20-1 and TRBJ2-1, with TRBD2 matching over 9 bases. The V gene's germline CDR1 is DFQATT and CDR2 SNEGSKA (reference sequence). With V trimmed by 3 bases and J by 5 bases, 11 bases remained unmatched. This CDR3 region has 16 residues. The CDR3 is CSASLPLAGRNNEQFF. Written as DNA, the CDR3 is TGCAGTGCTAGTCTCCCCCTAGCGGGACGAAACAATGAGCAGTTCTTC.

This clone was observed a handful of times. V and J are TRBV6-2 or TRBV6-3 and TRBJ1-2; no reliable D call. V lost 0 bases to trimming and J lost 6 bases, with 11 bases between them. Per the germline V gene, CDR1 is MNHEY and CDR2 is SVGEGT. This CDR3 spans 14 amino acids. CDR3 residues: CASSYSPQSHGYTF. The CDR3 DNA follows: TGTGCCAGCAGTTACTCCCCACAGTCACATGGCTACACCTTC.

This clone was seen only once. The CDR3 nucleotides read TGCGCCAGCAGCTCGGGACAGGCGACCTATGGCTACACCTTC. Its protein is CASSSGQATYGYTF. V usage is TRBV5-1 and J usage is TRBJ1-2; 8 nucleotides align to TRBD1. The CDR3 loop spans 14 amino acids. Germline V gene lookup returns CDR1 SGHRS and CDR2 YFSETQ. The J segment lost 4 bases and the V segment lost 3 bases, leaving 5 bases of the junction unmatched.